These T cell receptor beta chains were read from a single sample in a study of blood T cell repertoires in COVID-19. Profiled with immunoSEQ multiplex PCR; TCRdb holds only in-frame clones, not every one. The repertoire has fewer than 250,000 clones, 65% to 85% of them found once; the top ten carry roughly 8.2%. Sequencing used peripheral blood. The receptor set was obtained from a woman aged 45 to 65 with acute or convalescent COVID-19. Both conserved end residues are part of each CDR3. D genes are given only for firm matches. Not every row has a clone size; where given, it reads once, few, many or a size class.

V	D	size	J	DNA	CDR3
TRBV7-6	.	.	TRBJ2-7	TGTGCCAGCGGGGCTAGCGAATCCTACGAGCAGTACTTC	CASGASESYEQYF
TRBV18	TRBD1	.	TRBJ1-2	TGTGCCAGCTCACCACCGAACAGGGGATCAGCTAACTATGGCTACACCTTC	CASSPPNRGSANYGYTF
TRBV19	.	once	TRBJ2-7	TGTGCCTCCAAGGTAGGGGTGGGCCCCTACGAGCAGTACTTC	CASKVGVGPYEQYF
TRBV6-2/TRBV6-3	TRBD1	.	TRBJ1-1	TGTGCCAGCAGTGCCCCGGGACAGGGCGTATTTGCCGCTTTCTTT	CASSAPGQGVFAAFF
TRBV11-2	.	.	TRBJ1-1	TGTGCCAGCAGCTTTAGTGTGCAAAACACTGAAGCTTTCTTT	CASSFSVQNTEAFF
TRBV25-1	.	few	TRBJ1-4	TGTGCCAGCAGTGAGGTAGGGGCGGCTGAAAAACTGTTTTTT	CASSEVGAAEKLFF
TRBV7-3	TRBD2	.	TRBJ2-3	TGTGCCAGCAGCCGCACTAGCGGGGGGAGACCCGGTAGCACAGATACGCAGTATTTT	CASSRTSGGRPGSTDTQYF
TRBV7-2	TRBD1	.	TRBJ2-7	TGTGCCAGCAGCTTAAGTGGGACAGGGGTGGAAGAGCAGTACTTC	CASSLSGTGVEEQYF
TRBV27	.	.	TRBJ2-7	TGTGCCAGCAGTTTATCCCAGGGCACCTACGAGCAGTACTTC	CASSLSQGTYEQYF
TRBV27	TRBD2	once	TRBJ2-5	TGTGCCAGCAGTTCCCTACGATCGAGCGGGAAAGAGACCCAGTACTTC	CASSSLRSSGKETQYF
TRBV18	TRBD2	.	TRBJ2-1	TGTGCCAGCTCACGCGATTACGCGGGAGGGGACAATGAGCAGTTCTTC	CASSRDYAGGDNEQFF
TRBV6-5	TRBD2	.	TRBJ2-1	TGTGCCAGCAGTCCCGGGACTAGCCGCCGGGAGCAGTTCTTC	CASSPGTSRREQFF
TRBV21-1	.	.	TRBJ1-2	TGTGCCAGCAGCAAAAGAGACAGAGAAAGCTACACCTTC	CASSKRDRESYTF
TRBV3-1/TRBV3-2	TRBD2	.	TRBJ2-7	TGTGCCAGCAGCCCCAGGACTAGCGGGAGTCGGACCTACGAGCAGTACTTC	CASSPRTSGSRTYEQYF
TRBV6-1	TRBD2	once	TRBJ2-2	TGTGCCAGCAGTGCCGGGTGGCAGGGAGGGACCGGGGAGCTGTTTTTT	CASSAGWQGGTGELFF
TRBV4-1	.	.	TRBJ1-5	TGCGCCAGCAGCCAAGATCTATTGCGGGGGGGGCATCAGCCCCAGCATTTT	CASSQDLLRGGHQPQHF
TRBV5-5	TRBD2	.	TRBJ2-7	TGTGCCAGCAGCTCAGGACTAGCGGGAGTAGTGAGGGAGCAGTACTTC	CASSSGLAGVVREQYF
TRBV6-5	TRBD1	.	TRBJ2-1	TGTGCCAGCAGTTACACAGGGGCGGCATACAATGAGCAGTTCTTC	CASSYTGAAYNEQFF
TRBV5-8	TRBD2	.	TRBJ2-2	TGTGCCAGCAGTTCTGGACTAGTCGGCACCGGGGAGCTGTTTTTT	CASSSGLVGTGELFF
TRBV18	.	.	TRBJ1-1	TGTGCCAGCTCGAAACAGGGAGTAGAGGCTTTCTTT	CASSKQGVEAFF
TRBV24-1	TRBD2	.	TRBJ2-1	TGTGCCACCAGTGATGTCCCCGCCACCTGGACTAGCGGGAATAGGGACTACAATGAGCAGTTCTTC	CATSDVPATWTSGNRDYNEQFF
TRBV4-2	.	.	TRBJ1-4	TGTGCCAGCAGCCAAGATGGGCACCACCCTAATGAAAAACTGTTTTTT	CASSQDGHHPNEKLFF
TRBV11-2	TRBD2	.	TRBJ2-1	TGTGCCAGCAGCTTTAGCGGGAGGCTCTACAATGAGCAGTTCTTC	CASSFSGRLYNEQFF
TRBV15	TRBD2	.	TRBJ2-5	TGTGCCACCAATTCACTAGCGGGAGAGACCCAGTACTTC	CATNSLAGETQYF
TRBV7-2	TRBD2	once	TRBJ2-5	TGTGCCAGCAGCACACTAGCGACCGGAGAGACCCAGTACTTC	CASSTLATGETQYF
TRBV6-5	.	.	TRBJ1-2	TGTGCCAGCAGTTACTCGATAGGGGGGGACTATGGCTACACCTTC	CASSYSIGGDYGYTF
TRBV6-2/TRBV6-3	TRBD1	.	TRBJ2-5	TGTGCCAGCAGTGGCAGGGGGTCCCAAGAGACCCAGTACTTC	CASSGRGSQETQYF
TRBV2	TRBD1	.	TRBJ1-2	TGTGCCAGCAGTGAATCCGGACAGGGGGCGATTGGCTACACCTTC	CASSESGQGAIGYTF
TRBV7-6	.	.	TRBJ2-6	TGTGCCAGCAGCTTAACTATAGCGGCACCAAGCTCTGGGGCCAACGTCCTGACTTTC	CASSLTIAAPSSGANVLTF
TRBV6-1	TRBD1	.	TRBJ1-5	TGTGCCAGCAGTGAAGCCCGGACAGGGGGGCATCAGCCCCAGCATTTT	CASSEARTGGHQPQHF
TRBV14	TRBD2	.	TRBJ2-2	TGTGCCAGCAGCCCCTACGGGGGGGCGACCGGGGAGCTGTTTTTT	CASSPYGGATGELFF
TRBV19	.	.	TRBJ2-2	TGTGCCAGTAGCAGGGGTTCCACCGGGGAGCTGTTTTTT	CASSRGSTGELFF
TRBV5-1	TRBD2	.	TRBJ2-2	TGCGCCAGCAGCTTGGCCAACTTAGCGGGAGTGAACACCGGGGAGCTGTTTTTT	CASSLANLAGVNTGELFF
TRBV11-2	TRBD2	.	TRBJ2-4	TGTGCCAGCAGTTTCGCCCCACTAGCGGGAGGGCAGGGGGAAGCCAAAAACATTCAGTACTTC	CASSFAPLAGGQGEAKNIQYF
TRBV18	.	.	TRBJ2-2	TGTGCCAGCTCACCCCGACAGCACACCGGGGAGCTGTTTTTT	CASSPRQHTGELFF
TRBV5-1	TRBD1	.	TRBJ1-5	TGCGCCAGCAGTCCACAGGGGCTCTATCAGCCCCAGCATTTT	CASSPQGLYQPQHF
TRBV2	.	.	TRBJ2-5	TGTGCCAGCAGGGCCTCGCCCTCGGGTGGCCAGTACTTC	CASRASPSGGQYF
TRBV30	.	few	TRBJ1-5	TGTGCCTGGAGTGCGACATTGAATCAGCCCCAGCATTTT	CAWSATLNQPQHF
TRBV6-1	TRBD1	.	TRBJ2-5	TGTGCCAGCAGTGAATCCGGGACAGGAAAAGAGACCCAGTACTTC	CASSESGTGKETQYF
TRBV6-1	.	.	TRBJ2-3	TGTGCCAGCAGTGAAGTGTTGAGCGGGAGCACAGATACGCAGTATTTT	CASSEVLSGSTDTQYF
TRBV19	TRBD2	.	TRBJ2-7	TGTGCCAGTAGTACACTAGCGGGAGGCTACGAGCAGTACTTC	CASSTLAGGYEQYF
TRBV19	.	.	TRBJ1-5	TGTGCCAGTAGTGGACTTGCGGGTAGTTACAATCAGCCCCAGCATTTT	CASSGLAGSYNQPQHF
TRBV5-1	TRBD2	few	TRBJ2-2	TGCGCCAGCAGCCTGGCGCTAGCGGGAGCCGGGGAGCTGTTTTTT	CASSLALAGAGELFF
TRBV18	TRBD1	.	TRBJ1-5	TGTGCCAGCTCACTGACAGGGAACAGGCAGCCCCAGCATTTT	CASSLTGNRQPQHF
TRBV5-4	TRBD2	few	TRBJ2-2	TGTGCCAGCAGCCCAGGGACTAGCCCGAACACCGGGGAGCTGTTTTTT	CASSPGTSPNTGELFF
TRBV5-6	.	.	TRBJ2-1	TGTGCCAGCAGCTTGTGGTGGAGGGCTTCCTACAATGAGCAGTTCTTC	CASSLWWRASYNEQFF